This passage covers 32 T cell receptor beta chains from one sample sequenced in a study of regulatory and conventional T cells in RAG deficiency. The protocol was immunoSEQ multiplex PCR, while the TCRdb copy is restricted to in-frame clones and leaves out a portion. The sample records fewer than 20,000 clones, about 87% being singletons. Genomic DNA came from blood regulatory T cells gated CD4+ CD25-high CD127-low. The sample also formed part of further work on regulatory T cells. From that paper: The PCR used 52 TRBV and 13 TRBJ primers.

The sequenced material came from Tregs sorted from blood. Every receptor here comes from a human donor in good health.

The chain is built from TRBV14 and TRBJ2-3; D gene ambiguous. The V end was cut by 4 bases, the J end by 1 base, with 3 bases between. The CDR3 loop spans 12 amino acids. Per the germline V gene, CDR1 is SGHDN and CDR2 is FVKESK. CDR3 coding DNA: TGTGCCAGCAGCCCGGGCACAGATACGCAGTATTTT. Protein sequence: CASSPGTDTQYF.

J is TRBJ1-1 and V is TRBV28; TRBD1 is a possible D gene (6 bases). The CDR3 loop spans 14 amino acids. Per germline, CDR1 MDHEN and CDR2 SYDVKM. V dropped 2 bases and J dropped 6 bases, with 13 bases sitting between them. The CDR3 DNA is TGTGCCAGCAGTTTAGGACAGAGGGGCTCTGAAGCTTTCTTT. It encodes CASSLGQRGSEAFF.

This clone showed up just once. CDR3 in amino acids: CASSLVGSVASPEGEQFF. CDR3 DNA sequence: TGTGCCAGCAGCTTAGTAGGCTCGGTGGCTAGCCCGGAGGGTGAGCAGTTCTTC. The chain recombines TRBV7-2 with TRBJ2-1; perhaps TRBD2 as D (6 bases). CDR1 is SGHTA, CDR2 FQGNSA, per germline. V was cut by 1 base and J by 9 bases, with 25 bases left in between. The CDR3 totals 18 residues.

The gene calls are TRBV5-1 and TRBJ1-4, with 9 nucleotides matching TRBD1. J was trimmed by 5 bases and V by 3 bases; bases with no gene match: 5. The CDR3 is 15 residues long. Germline assignment: CDR1 SGHRS and CDR2 YFSETQ. The CDR3 loop reads CASSSAGQGNEKLFF. The DNA of the CDR3 is TGCGCCAGCAGCTCGGCTGGACAGGGGAATGAAAAACTGTTTTTT.

The V call is TRBV29-1, the J call TRBJ2-5, with TRBD2 matching 11 bases. Germline CDR1 is SQVTM and CDR2 is ANQGSEA. After removal of 5 bases from V and 3 bases from J, the junction contained 11 bases not matched to a gene. The CDR3 length is 16 residues. The CDR3 sequence: CSVLYFRLAGKETQYF. In nucleotides, the CDR3 is TGCAGCGTTTTATATTTTCGACTAGCGGGGAAAGAGACCCAGTACTTC.

This chain connects TRBV5-6 to TRBJ2-3, with 7 nucleotides matching TRBD1. Germline CDR1 SGHDT, CDR2 YYEEEE. Trimming at V came to 3 bases and at J to 2 bases, leaving 3 bases not matched to a gene. This CDR3 is built from 14 residues. In DNA form, the CDR3 reads TGTGCCAGCAGCTGGGGACAGACCACAGATACGCAGTATTTT. The encoded protein is CASSWGQTTDTQYF.

The J gene is TRBJ2-1, the V gene TRBV7-3; 8 bases align to TRBD2. V shed 9 bases and J 2 bases; nucleotides not matched to a gene: 9. This CDR3 has 15 residues. Germline loops: CDR1 SGHTA, CDR2 FQGTGA. The CDR3 bases are TGTGCCAGTAGGGCTAGCGGGTTTACCTACAATGAGCAGTTCTTC. This encodes CASRASGFTYNEQFF.

The chain uses TRBV5-4 and TRBJ1-2; D gene uncertain. Per germline, CDR1 SGHNT and CDR2 YYREEE (reference sequence). The V gene lost 4 bases and the J gene lost 4 bases, with 11 bases spanning the gap. The CDR3 has 13 residues. The CDR3 sequence is CASSEGSFYGYTF. CDR3 coding DNA: TGTGCCAGCAGCGAGGGCTCATTCTATGGCTACACCTTC.

The chain couples TRBV5-6 to TRBJ2-1, with D maybe TRBD1 (5 bases). Germline CDR1 and CDR2: SGHDT and YYEEEE. With 4 bases removed from V and 4 bases from J, the gap between germline ends came to 24 bases. CDR3 length equals 18 residues. The CDR3 protein is CASSPGYRALLTYNEQFF. DNA for the CDR3: TGTGCCAGCAGCCCAGGGTACCGAGCCCTCTTGACATACAATGAGCAGTTCTTC.

The V and J genes are TRBV19 and TRBJ2-5; D is uncertain. V lost 3 bases and J 5 bases, leaving 10 bases between the germline ends. The germline CDR1 and CDR2 sequences are LNHDA and SQIVND (reference sequence). CDR3 size: 13 residues. CDR3 loop: CASSIGGVETQYF. The CDR3 region has the DNA TGTGCCAGTAGTATCGGCGGTGTGGAGACCCAGTACTTC. Using reference TRBV19 and TRBJ2-5 for the parts outside the CDR3, the full variable domain is DGGITQSPKYLFRKEGQNVTLSCEQNLNHDAMYWYRQDPGQGLRLIYYSQIVNDFQKGDIAEGYSVSREKKESFPLTVTSAQKNPTAFYLCASSIGGVETQYFGPGTRLLVL.

This chain links TRBV5-6 with TRBJ2-4; TRBD1 is a possible D gene (5 bases). Trimming pared 1 base from V and 3 bases from J, leaving 14 bases between. The CDR3 totals 16 residues. Germline V gives CDR1 SGHDT, CDR2 YYEEEE. CDR3 nucleotide sequence: TGTGCCAGCAGCTTGTTGGCAGGGTCTGGCAAAAACATTCAGTACTTC. Its translation is CASSLLAGSGKNIQYF.

The V call is TRBV25-1, the J call TRBJ2-1; unclear D gene. Trimming took off 3 bases at V and 4 bases at J, with 7 bases between the two ends. This CDR3 is built from 13 residues. CDR1 and CDR2 (germline): MGHDK, SYGVNS. This CDR3 reads CASSDRGYNEQFF. CDR3 DNA: TGTGCCAGCAGTGACCGAGGATACAATGAGCAGTTCTTC.

This clone was found once. The chain links TRBV18 to TRBJ2-1; TRBD2 matches 10 bases. Germline assignment: CDR1 KGHSH and CDR2 LQKENI. Losses at the gene ends were 4 bases for V and 4 bases for J; bases not matched to a gene: 4. This CDR3 region has 15 residues. This CDR3 is CASSLGTSDYNEQFF. The DNA for the CDR3 is TGTGCCAGCTCACTCGGGACTAGCGATTACAATGAGCAGTTCTTC. Full variable domain (outside the CDR3, taken from reference TRBV18 and TRBJ2-1): NAGVMQNPRHLVRRRGQEARLRCSPMKGHSHVYWYRQLPEEGLKFMVYLQKENIIDESGMPKERFSAEFPKEGPSILRIQQVVRGDSAAYFCASSLGTSDYNEQFFGPGTRLTVL.

V usage is TRBV28 and J usage is TRBJ2-5; D not resolved. The J call may be mistaken, given a closer DNA end match to TRBJ2-7. The CDR3 totals 13 residues. CDR1 is MDHEN, CDR2 SYDVKM, per germline. As DNA, the CDR3 is TGTGCCACTTCCGCATTCCCTGCCCTCGAGCAGTACTTC. This encodes CATSAFPALEQYF.

The chain uses TRBV6-5 and TRBJ1-1; D is perhaps TRBD1 (5 bases). V dropped 0 bases and J dropped 5 bases, with 16 bases sitting between them. Per germline, CDR1 MNHEY and CDR2 SVGAGI. The CDR3 has 16 amino acids. DNA of the CDR3: TGTGCCAGCAGTTACTCGACCAGGGCCCGGGGAACTGAAGCTTTCTTT. Translating gives CASSYSTRARGTEAFF.

This clone was observed a handful of times. As DNA, the CDR3 is TGTGCCAGCAGCTTGCGGACAGAATCGCATGGCTACACCTTC. As protein: CASSLRTESHGYTF. This chain connects TRBV5-6 to TRBJ1-2; D possibly corresponds to TRBD1 (6 bases). This CDR3 comprises 14 residues. The germline CDR1 and CDR2 sequences are SGHDT and YYEEEE. Trimming shortened V by 1 base and J by 6 bases, and 13 bases separated the two germline ends.

The chain joins TRBV28 to TRBJ2-1, with 15 bases identical to TRBD2. Losses at the gene ends were 5 bases for V and 2 bases for J; bases not matched to a gene: 1. The length of the CDR3 is 16 residues. Germline V gene data show CDR1 as MDHEN and CDR2 as SYDVKM. The CDR3: CASSGTSGGTYNEQFF. The DNA for the CDR3 is TGTGCCAGCAGTGGGACTAGCGGGGGGACCTACAATGAGCAGTTCTTC.

This chain links TRBV5-4 with TRBJ1-2; D possibly corresponds to TRBD1 (5 bases). The CDR3 spans 17 residues. Trimming stripped 1 base from V and 1 base from J, with 17 bases between. Germline CDR1 reads SGHNT; CDR2 reads YYREEE (reference sequence). In DNA, the CDR3 is TGTGCCAGCAGCTTGAAGGTTTTCAGGGAAGTTAACTATGGCTACACCTTC. This codes for CASSLKVFREVNYGYTF.

V and J are TRBV11-2 and TRBJ2-3, with a possible D match to TRBD2 (6 bases). The CDR3 has 14 residues. Trimming pared 5 bases from V and 1 base from J, leaving 10 bases between. From germline, CDR1 is SGHAT and CDR2 FQNNGV. CDR3 loop: CASSISGGTDTQYF. Written as DNA, the CDR3 is TGTGCCAGCAGCATTAGCGGAGGCACAGATACGCAGTATTTT.

V is TRBV27 and J is TRBJ1-6, with D unresolved. This CDR3 contains 15 residues. Deletions cut 5 bases from V and 5 bases from J, with 13 bases between. CDR1 and CDR2 from the germline V gene are MNHEY and SMNVEV (reference sequence). CDR3: CASSPPGSHNSPLHF. As DNA, the CDR3 is TGTGCCAGCAGTCCTCCCGGGAGCCATAATTCACCCCTCCACTTT.

V gene TRBV5-5 combines with J gene TRBJ2-7; no firm D call. CDR3 length equals 15 residues. The ends were cut back, 0 bases at V and 0 bases at J, with 10 bases in the middle. From germline, CDR1 is SGHKS and CDR2 YYEKEE (reference sequence). The CDR3 DNA is TGTGCCAGCAGCTTGGGGGCGCAGAGCTCCTACGAGCAGTACTTC. Translation: CASSLGAQSSYEQYF.

The chain has TRBV5-8 and TRBJ1-2, with D maybe TRBD1 (6 bases). V dropped 2 bases and J dropped 4 bases, with 15 bases sitting between them. This CDR3 contains 15 residues. From germline, CDR1 is SGHTS and CDR2 YDEGEE. CDR3 in amino acids: CASSFRGRGLYGYTF. Here the CDR3 DNA reads TGTGCCAGCAGCTTTCGGGGCAGGGGCCTCTATGGCTACACCTTC.

The CDR3 region has the DNA TGCGCCAGCAGCTTGGGGACCAACACCTACAATGAGCAGTTCTTC. Translation gives CASSLGTNTYNEQFF. V and J are TRBV5-1 and TRBJ2-1; no reliable D call. The CDR3 loop spans 15 amino acids. In germline, CDR1 is SGHRS, CDR2 YFSETQ. Trimming shortened V by 0 bases and J by 2 bases, and 9 bases separated the two germline ends.

The V call is TRBV5-1, the J call TRBJ2-3, with TRBD2 identical over 11 bases. The germline V gene encodes CDR1 SGHRS and CDR2 YFSETQ. V dropped 4 bases and J dropped 1; count of bases not matched to a gene: 2. The CDR3 is 15 residues long. The CDR3 nucleotides are TGCGCCAGCAGCCAGGGACTAGCGGGCACAGATACGCAGTATTTT. Encoded protein: CASSQGLAGTDTQYF. Based on the CDR3 plus reference TRBV5-1 and TRBJ2-3, the full variable domain is KAGVTQTPRYLIKTRGQQVTLSCSPISGHRSVSWYQQTPGQGLQFLFEYFSETQRNKGNFPGRFSGRQFSNSRSEMNVSTLELGDSALYLCASSQGLAGTDTQYFGPGTRLTVL.

This chain connects TRBV29-1 to TRBJ2-7; 8 positions match TRBD1. CDR1 and CDR2 (germline): SQVTM, ANQGSEA. The CDR3 covers 14 residues. Germline trimming cut 6 bases from V and 0 bases from J; bases unmatched to any gene: 7. CDR3 protein: CSVAGTGSSYEQYF. The CDR3, as DNA: TGCAGCGTCGCGGGGACAGGAAGCTCCTACGAGCAGTACTTC.

In its sample, this clone was seen a few times. The CDR3 coding sequence is TGTGCCAGTAGAAAACAGGGGGCACGTCAGCCCCAGCATTTT. This translates into CASRKQGARQPQHF. This rearrangement joins TRBV19 to TRBJ1-5; 9 bases line up with TRBD1. From germline, CDR1 is LNHDA and CDR2 SQIVND (reference sequence). V was clipped by 6 bases and J by 6 bases; unmatched bases: 6. CDR3 length equals 14 residues.

This chain joins TRBV29-1 and TRBJ2-7; D call uncertain. The CDR3 has 13 amino acids. Germline loops: CDR1 SQVTM, CDR2 ANQGSEA. Trimming took off 7 bases at V and 0 bases at J, with 13 bases between the two ends. The CDR3 spells CSGRSERSYEQYF. The CDR3 bases are TGCAGCGGGCGGTCGGAGCGCTCCTACGAGCAGTACTTC.

The V gene is TRBV7-9, the J gene TRBJ2-7; 9 nucleotides agree with TRBD1. The length of the CDR3 is 14 residues. The junction had 3 bases not matched to a gene; V was cut back by 4 bases and J by 2 bases. The germline CDR1 and CDR2 sequences are SEHNR and FQNEAQ (reference sequence). The CDR3 region has the DNA TGTGCCAGCAGCTCCGGGACAGGGACCTACGAGCAGTACTTC. It translates to CASSSGTGTYEQYF.

The chain employs TRBV7-8 and TRBJ2-2; maybe TRBD1 (5 bases). The V gene lost 1 base and the J gene lost 1 base, with 10 bases spanning the gap. Germline V lookup: CDR1 SGHVS, CDR2 FQNEAQ. This CDR3 comprises 16 residues. CDR3 bases: TGTGCCAGCAGCTTAGGAGGACACGAGAACACCGGGGAGCTGTTTTTT. Translating gives CASSLGGHENTGELFF.

V is TRBV10-3 and J is TRBJ1-3; D possibly corresponds to TRBD1 (5 bases). The CDR3 is 16 amino acids. Germline V gene data show CDR1 as ENHRY and CDR2 as SYGVKD. Trimming took 2 bases from V and 0 from J, leaving 11 bases between them. The chain's CDR3 is CAISETGLNSGNTIYF. The DNA of the CDR3 is TGTGCCATCAGTGAGACAGGCCTCAACTCTGGAAACACCATATATTTT.

The rearrangement joins TRBV25-1 to TRBJ2-5; 9 nucleotides match TRBD1. Unmatched junction bases numbered 17, after V lost 5 bases and J lost 4 bases. CDR3 length equals 18 residues. Germline V gene sequence: CDR1 MGHDK, CDR2 SYGVNS. CDR3 DNA sequence: TGTGCCAGCAGTAGACCTCCGGGACAGGGTCCGTCTGCAGAGACCCAGTACTTC. This codes for CASSRPPGQGPSAETQYF. Looking up the rest from reference TRBV25-1 and TRBJ2-5 gives the full variable domain: EADIYQTPRYLVIGTGKKITLECSQTMGHDKMYWYQQDPGMELHLIHYSYGVNSTEKGDLSSESTVSRIRTEHFPLTLESARPSHTSQYLCASSRPPGQGPSAETQYFGPGTRLLVL.

The chain has TRBV5-1 and TRBJ1-4; D unresolved. The CDR3 is 15 amino acids. The germline V and J ends were trimmed by 0 bases and 3 bases, with 9 bases remaining between them. Per the germline V gene, CDR1 is SGHRS and CDR2 is YFSETQ. In DNA, the CDR3 is TGCGCCAGCAGCTTGGATGGACGGTCTAATGAAAAACTGTTTTTT. It encodes CASSLDGRSNEKLFF. Variable domain in full (rest from reference TRBV5-1 and TRBJ1-4): KAGVTQTPRYLIKTRGQQVTLSCSPISGHRSVSWYQQTPGQGLQFLFEYFSETQRNKGNFPGRFSGRQFSNSRSEMNVSTLELGDSALYLCASSLDGRSNEKLFFGSGTQLSVL.